The next 24 T cell receptor beta chains were all read from a single sample in a study of T cell changes during pregnancy in multiple sclerosis (dated by TCRdb to between 2018 and 2020). The receptor library was made with the immunoSEQ multiplex PCR assay. Held by TCRdb, this immuneACCESS table contains in-frame sequences only and omits some clones. Under half of the omission traces to an unresolved V gene where checked; the cause of the rest is unknown. This sample lists tens of thousands of clones; 93% were detected once. The ten largest clones add up to roughly 2.5% of the sample. This specimen was peripheral blood, taken in the second trimester of pregnancy. The receptors derive from a female donor with multiple sclerosis, enrolled in a pregnancy study.

The chain employs TRBV5-4 and TRBJ2-5; 8 bases align to TRBD2. Germline loops: CDR1 SGHNT, CDR2 YYREEE (reference sequence). The CDR3 runs to 18 residues. The V gene end was trimmed by 2 bases and the J gene end by 0 bases; junction bases not matched to a gene: 12. The CDR3 nucleotides read TGTGCCAGCAGCTTTGGCCAAGTCCAGCGGGGGTACCAAGAGACCCAGTACTTC. This codes for CASSFGQVQRGYQETQYF.

The V call is TRBV29-1, the J call TRBJ2-7, with D possibly being TRBD2 (6 bases). The germline CDR1 and CDR2 sequences are SQVTM and ANQGSEA. V was shortened by 5 bases and J by 3 bases, with 8 bases between the two germline ends. This CDR3 is 11 amino acids long. CDR3: CSVRGGYEQYF. The CDR3, as DNA: TGCAGCGTTAGGGGAGGCTACGAGCAGTACTTC.

The chain has TRBV6-1 and TRBJ1-2; possibly TRBD1 for D (5 bases). V was clipped by 1 base and J by 7 bases, with 13 bases between them. Germline V gene sequence: CDR1 MNHNS, CDR2 SASEGT. The CDR3 covers 14 residues. The chain's CDR3 is CASSEGQKGRGYTF. DNA of the CDR3: TGTGCCAGCAGTGAAGGACAGAAAGGTCGTGGCTACACCTTC.

This clone was picked up a small number of times. The chain links TRBV7-9 to TRBJ2-1; D is perhaps TRBD2 (5 bases). The CDR3 is 13 amino acids. V dropped 6 bases and J dropped 3 bases, with 9 bases sitting between them. Germline CDR1 SEHNR, CDR2 FQNEAQ (reference sequence). The CDR3 is CASSLGIYNEQFF. The CDR3 region has the DNA TGTGCCAGCAGTCTCGGGATCTACAATGAGCAGTTCTTC.

V usage is TRBV9 and J usage is TRBJ2-3; D is possibly TRBD2 (6 bases). The germline gives CDR1 SGDLS, CDR2 YYNGEE. CDR3 length: 15 residues. V shed 0 bases and J shed 3 bases, with 11 bases lying between them. CDR3 coding DNA: TGTGCCAGCAGCGTAGCGGGGGACGAAACAGATACGCAGTATTTT. Protein: CASSVAGDETDTQYF.

The rearrangement uses TRBV4-2 and TRBJ1-1, with a tentative D call TRBD1 (5 bases). Trimming took 6 bases from V and 1 from J, leaving 12 bases between them. Germline CDR1 LGHNA, CDR2 YNFKEQ. This CDR3 region has 14 residues. This CDR3 reads CASSRETANTEAFF. The CDR3 coding sequence is TGTGCCAGCAGTCGAGAGACAGCGAACACTGAAGCTTTCTTT.

V is TRBV25-1 and J is TRBJ2-5, with a possible D match to TRBD1 (6 bases). Trimming shortened V by 3 bases and J by 5 bases, and 16 bases separated the two germline ends. CDR1 is MGHDK and CDR2 is SYGVNS in the germline V gene. The CDR3 is 15 residues long. The DNA for the CDR3 is TGTGCCAGCAGTGAGGGTGGGGGCTTGGGGGAGACCCAGTACTTC. It encodes CASSEGGGLGETQYF.

V gene TRBV27 combines with J gene TRBJ2-5; D perhaps matches TRBD2 (5 bases). Trimming pared 5 bases from V and 2 bases from J, leaving 15 bases between. From germline, CDR1 is MNHEY and CDR2 SMNVEV (reference sequence). The CDR3 totals 15 residues. CDR3 region: CASSPWNSEQETQYF. The CDR3, as DNA: TGTGCCAGCAGTCCATGGAATAGCGAACAAGAGACCCAGTACTTC.

V gene TRBV5-5 combines with J gene TRBJ2-7, with TRBD1 as a possible D gene (5 bases). The CDR3 runs 13 residues. Trimming shortened V by 2 bases and J by 3 bases, and 9 bases separated the two germline ends. The germline V gene encodes CDR1 SGHKS and CDR2 YYEKEE (reference sequence). The CDR3 DNA is TGTGCCAGCAGCTTACGGCAGGGCTACGAGCAGTACTTC. It codes for CASSLRQGYEQYF.

The chain is built from TRBV27 and TRBJ2-7; TRBD2 matches at 7 bases. Germline CDR1 and CDR2: MNHEY and SMNVEV (reference sequence). V lost 3 bases, J lost 2 bases, and 7 bases stayed unmatched. This CDR3 spans 15 amino acids. The CDR3 reads CASSLAWGGAYEQYF. The CDR3 nucleotides read TGTGCCAGCAGTTTGGCTTGGGGGGGAGCCTACGAGCAGTACTTC.

The rearrangement uses TRBV5-1 and TRBJ2-1; D is uncertain. The CDR3 extends over 14 amino acids. Germline V lookup: CDR1 SGHRS, CDR2 YFSETQ. Trimming took off 2 bases at V and 8 bases at J, with 14 bases between the two ends. The DNA for the CDR3 is TGCGCCAGCAGCTTTCGTAGTAGCTTCGATGAGCAGTTCTTC. Its translation: CASSFRSSFDEQFF.

This rearrangement joins TRBV10-3 to TRBJ2-6; D is undetermined. Germline CDR1 is ENHRY and CDR2 is SYGVKD. The CDR3 is 11 residues long. The V gene lost 10 bases and the J gene lost 1 base, with 2 bases spanning the gap. The CDR3 DNA is TGTGCCACGTCTGGGGCCAACGTCCTGACTTTC. It translates to CATSGANVLTF.

This chain uses TRBV30 with TRBJ1-1, with D unresolved. The CDR3 has 13 amino acids. Trimming left V 1 base short and J 1 base short, with 7 bases between. Germline V gene lookup returns CDR1 GTSNPN and CDR2 SVGIG (reference sequence). The CDR3 coding sequence is TGTGCCTGGAGTGGGCTTGGGAACACTGAAGCTTTCTTT. The encoded protein is CAWSGLGNTEAFF.

The chain carries TRBV6-1 and TRBJ1-1; 8 bases fit TRBD1. In germline, CDR1 is MNHNS, CDR2 SASEGT. This CDR3 has 13 amino acids. With V trimmed by 4 bases and J by 5 bases, 3 bases remained unmatched. The CDR3 DNA sequence: TGTGCCAGCAGTGCTCAGGGGGCTACTGAAGCTTTCTTT. Translated, it gives CASSAQGATEAFF.

V is TRBV15 and J is TRBJ2-1, with 10 positions matching TRBD2. Losses at the gene ends were 4 bases for V and 2 bases for J; bases not matched to a gene: 8. This CDR3 contains 17 residues. Germline V gives CDR1 LNHNV, CDR2 YYDKDF (reference sequence). The CDR3 is CATSTVTLAGAYNEQFF. The CDR3 bases are TGTGCCACCAGCACGGTGACTCTAGCGGGGGCCTACAATGAGCAGTTCTTC.

V and J are TRBV9 and TRBJ1-2, with a possible D match to TRBD1 (5 bases). The CDR3 runs 14 residues. The V and J ends lost 0 bases and 6 bases respectively, with 12 bases between them. Per the germline V gene, CDR1 is SGDLS and CDR2 is YYNGEE. CDR3 DNA: TGTGCCAGCAGCGTAGGTTTGGGGGGGAATGGCTACACCTTC. Translation: CASSVGLGGNGYTF. The variable domain in full, with the rest retrieved from reference TRBV9 and TRBJ1-2, is DSGVTQTPKHLITATGQRVTLRCSPRSGDLSVYWYQQSLDQGLQFLIQYYNGEERAKGNILERFSAQQFPDLHSELNLSSLELGDSALYFCASSVGLGGNGYTFGSGTRLTVV.

The CDR3 spells CASFTGGAGNEQFF. The CDR3 DNA is TGTGCCAGCTTTACCGGGGGGGCGGGTAATGAGCAGTTCTTC. The chain uses TRBV6-1 and TRBJ2-1; TRBD2 agrees at 8 bases. The CDR3 is made up of 14 amino acids. With 8 bases clipped from V and 7 bases from J, the junction kept 10 bases outside the gene matches. Germline CDR1 reads MNHNS; CDR2 reads SASEGT.

J is TRBJ1-1 and V is TRBV6-1; D is ambiguous. The CDR3 sequence is 11 residues long. V gave up 0 bases and J gave up 7 bases, with 3 bases separating them. Germline CDR1 is MNHNS and CDR2 is SASEGT. The CDR3 DNA is TGTGCCAGCAGTGAAGCCAGTGAAGCTTTCTTT. Protein product: CASSEASEAFF.

The V and J genes are TRBV10-3 and TRBJ2-6; 8 nucleotides match TRBD2. The ends lost 4 bases at V and 0 bases at J; junction bases unmatched: 2. From germline, CDR1 is ENHRY and CDR2 SYGVKD. There are 16 residues in the CDR3. The CDR3, as DNA: TGTGCCATCAGTGCCGGGGGGGGCTCTGGGGCCAACGTCCTGACTTTC. Translating it yields CAISAGGGSGANVLTF.

This clone was seen a single time. The chain employs TRBV5-6 and TRBJ2-5; TRBD2 agrees at 8 bases. This CDR3 has 14 amino acids. Trimming at V came to 2 bases and at J to 2 bases, leaving 2 bases not matched to a gene. Germline lookup yields CDR1 SGHDT and CDR2 YYEEEE. DNA for the CDR3: TGTGCCAGCAGCTTCGGGACTAGGCAAGAGACCCAGTACTTC. Residues: CASSFGTRQETQYF.

This chain joins TRBV5-1 and TRBJ1-1; 8 nucleotides agree with TRBD1. The CDR3 length is 14 residues. V lost 3 bases and J lost 1; bases outside the gene matches: 2. Per the germline V gene, CDR1 is SGHRS and CDR2 is YFSETQ. The CDR3 DNA sequence: TGCGCCAGCAGCTCGGGGACAGGGAACACTGAAGCTTTCTTT. This encodes CASSSGTGNTEAFF. Drawing the rest from reference TRBV5-1 and TRBJ1-1, the complete variable domain is KAGVTQTPRYLIKTRGQQVTLSCSPISGHRSVSWYQQTPGQGLQFLFEYFSETQRNKGNFPGRFSGRQFSNSRSEMNVSTLELGDSALYLCASSSGTGNTEAFFGQGTRLTVV.

The chain carries TRBV9 and TRBJ2-3; 8 bases line up with TRBD2. The CDR3 runs to 15 residues. Germline assignment: CDR1 SGDLS and CDR2 YYNGEE. V lost 3 bases and J lost 3; bases outside the gene matches: 6. CDR3 nucleotide sequence: TGTGCCAGCAGCGAAGCGGGGGCTCGGACAGATACGCAGTATTTT. The encoded protein is CASSEAGARTDTQYF. The entire variable domain, with the rest obtained from reference TRBV9 and TRBJ2-3, is as follows: DSGVTQTPKHLITATGQRVTLRCSPRSGDLSVYWYQQSLDQGLQFLIQYYNGEERAKGNILERFSAQQFPDLHSELNLSSLELGDSALYFCASSEAGARTDTQYFGPGTRLTVL.

V is TRBV10-3 and J is TRBJ2-7, with TRBD1 matching 7 bases. V lost 10 bases, J lost 5 bases, and 14 bases stayed unmatched. Germline-derived CDR1 and CDR2 are ENHRY and SYGVKD. CDR3 length equals 14 residues. The chain's CDR3 is CATSPQQGKHEQYF. CDR3 nucleotides: TGTGCCACCAGCCCACAACAGGGGAAACACGAGCAGTACTTC.

This clone has just a few counts. This chain links TRBV6-1 with TRBJ1-1, with 8 positions matching TRBD1. Germline V gene sequence: CDR1 MNHNS, CDR2 SASEGT. The CDR3 sequence is 12 residues long. V lost 5 bases to trimming and J lost 4 bases; unmatched junction nucleotides: 0. The CDR3 DNA is TGTGCCAGCAGTACAGGGGGCACTGAAGCTTTCTTT. The encoded protein is CASSTGGTEAFF.